The clone carrying this TCR beta chain was counted between two and nine times. The antigen is undetermined. This entry comes from a study of beta chain features in type 1 diabetes. Study background: Similarity in age, gender and cell yields was seen between patients and healthy donors.

Expressed TCRB transcripts were sequenced after all isolated RNA was converted to cDNA. Using immunoSEQ multiplex PCR, the repertoire was profiled, and TCRdb retains in-frame clones only, with some absent. The sample has 300,000 or so clones, roughly 8.8% seen once. Study results and limitations: Cells with high TCR expression could be over-represented by cDNA sequencing. Type 1 diabetes patients had moderately but significantly shorter TCRB CDR3s in all four CD4+ subsets. Sampled from patients, naive, central memory and Treg TCRB repertoires appeared more similar than those sampled from healthy donors.

Cells sorted by CD45RO/CCR7/CD25/CD127/CD95/CD27 comprised CD4+ naive, central memory, regulatory and stem cell-like memory cells. Germline V lookup: CDR1 LGHNA, CDR2 YNFKEQ. The CDR3 runs to 16 residues. Germline trimming cut 3 bases from V and 5 bases from J; bases unmatched to any gene: 4. The sample taken for sequencing was central memory CD4+ T cells from blood. This chain joins TRBV4-2 and TRBJ2-1, with TRBD2 matching 13 bases. The sequence was collected from a man aged 25 to 45 with type 1 diabetes. DNA for the CDR3: TGTGCCAGCAGCCATAAAGGGACTAGCGGGGACAATGAGCAGTTCTTC. As protein: CASSHKGTSGDNEQFF.